The present T cell receptor (beta chain) was sequenced within a study of neurological immune-mediated disorders. This clonotype was counted at least ten times. Its antigen remains unknown. The sorted libraries started from around 1 million CD4+ or CD8+ T cells. Study-level results: Phylogenetic grouping assigned the repertoires of 18 of 34 multiple sclerosis patients to a single related-CDR3 cluster, representing a possible signature. HTLV-1-associated myelopathy led in TCR clonal expansion, while multiple sclerosis ranked lowest, below healthy controls.

The cDNA came from 5'RACE with 10-nucleotide random UMIs. TCRdb analysed the 5' RACE reads with MiXCR anew, one entry per CDR3 protein. Among over 45,000 distinct CDR3 sequences listed, under 5% were seen once. The sample taken for sequencing was CD4+ T cells from blood. This receptor was obtained from a woman aged 40 to 50 with multiple sclerosis.

The CDR3 DNA sequence: TGCGCCAGCAGCTTGGTCGGGAAATATAATTCACCCCTCCACTTT. The encoded protein is CASSLVGKYNSPLHF. The chain recombines TRBV5-1 with TRBJ1-6; D is undetermined. The CDR3 spans 15 residues. Deletions cut 0 bases from V and 4 bases from J, with 8 bases between. CDR1 and CDR2 from the germline V gene are SGHRS and YFSETQ.